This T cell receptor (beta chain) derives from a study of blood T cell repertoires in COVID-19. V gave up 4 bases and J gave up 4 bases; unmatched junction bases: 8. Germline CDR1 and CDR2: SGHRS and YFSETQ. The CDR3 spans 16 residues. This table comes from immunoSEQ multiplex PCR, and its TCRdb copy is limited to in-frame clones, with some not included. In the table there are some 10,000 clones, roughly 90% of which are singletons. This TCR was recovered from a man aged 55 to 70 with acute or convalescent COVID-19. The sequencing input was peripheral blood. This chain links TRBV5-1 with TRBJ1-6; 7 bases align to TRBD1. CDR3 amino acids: CASSLTSGQYNSPLHF. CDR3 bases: TGCGCCAGCAGCCTTACGTCGGGACAGTATAATTCACCCCTCCACTTT.